The following is a T cell receptor (beta chain) sequence with its context. Its target is unknown. This sample is part of a study of OX40 agonist ivuxolimab in advanced cancers. Clones were read by immunoSEQ multiplex PCR, and TCRdb kept only the in-frame ones, dropping some. The repertoire consists of almost 35,000 clones, with about 76% occurring once and the leading ten covering 1.2% to 1.5%. Trimming cost V 0 bases and J 7 bases, with 13 bases left between them. Germline loops: CDR1 SGDLS, CDR2 YYNGEE. The CDR3 runs to 14 residues. Baseline was the first blood sampling point, followed by cycle 4 day 1 and cycle 7 day 1. Study-wide findings and caveats: In the 0.1 to 3.0 mg/kg range, CD4+ and CD8+ blood T cells had expanded clonally by week 6. Among expanded peripheral T cells, antigen specificity went undetermined.

This chain joins TRBV9 and TRBJ2-5; D is uncertain. Sequences were derived from CD4+ or CD8+ T cells sorted from blood, sampled in a trial of the OX40 agonist ivuxolimab. This receptor was identified in an adult with an advanced solid tumor such as melanoma, head and neck, liver or kidney cancer. The CDR3 coding sequence is TGTGCCAGCAGCGTAGACCCGGTTCGCGGGACCCAGTACTTC. Translating it yields CASSVDPVRGTQYF. Based on the CDR3 plus reference TRBV9 and TRBJ2-5, the full variable domain is DSGVTQTPKHLITATGQRVTLRCSPRSGDLSVYWYQQSLDQGLQFLIQYYNGEERAKGNILERFSAQQFPDLHSELNLSSLELGDSALYFCASSVDPVRGTQYFGPGTRLLVL.